A selection of T cell receptor beta chains follows, all from one sample in a study of blood T cell repertoires in COVID-19. Only in-frame clones appear in the TCRdb table, and some are missing; sequencing was by immunoSEQ multiplex PCR. The data show hundreds of thousands of clones, approximately 82% seen once. Sequencing was performed on peripheral blood. These receptors all come from a woman older than 75 with acute or convalescent COVID-19. CDR3s include the opening cysteine and the closing phenylalanine or tryptophan. Each record gives: clone size, J gene, D gene, V gene, CDR3 protein, CDR3 DNA. The D gene is left open where the match is weak. Size is stated for part of the rows, as once, few or many counts, or as a class when the clone is expanded.

clone_size: .
j_call: TRBJ2-5
d_call: TRBD2
v_call: TRBV27
cdr3_aa: CASSPLAGGLDVRQETQYF
cdr3_nt: TGTGCCAGCAGTCCCCTAGCGGGGGGCCTCGACGTACGCCAAGAGACCCAGTACTTC

clone_size: .
j_call: TRBJ2-7
d_call: TRBD2
v_call: TRBV5-1
cdr3_aa: CASSPGTSGMQGHEQYF
cdr3_nt: TGCGCCAGCAGCCCGGGGACTAGCGGGATGCAAGGCCACGAGCAGTACTTC

clone_size: .
j_call: TRBJ2-2
d_call: TRBD2
v_call: TRBV9
cdr3_aa: CASSDRLAGGPGELFF
cdr3_nt: TGTGCCAGCAGCGACCGACTAGCGGGGGGGCCCGGGGAGCTGTTTTTT

clone_size: .
j_call: TRBJ1-6
d_call: .
v_call: TRBV3-1/TRBV3-2
cdr3_aa: CASSQGLLLHF
cdr3_nt: TGTGCCAGCAGCCAGGGACTTCTCCTCCACTTT

clone_size: .
j_call: TRBJ2-5
d_call: TRBD2
v_call: TRBV7-2
cdr3_aa: CASSLGVRGGSQETQYF
cdr3_nt: TGTGCCAGCAGCTTAGGAGTGCGGGGGGGGAGTCAAGAGACCCAGTACTTC

clone_size: .
j_call: TRBJ1-6
d_call: .
v_call: TRBV18
cdr3_aa: CASSKDRTNSPLHF
cdr3_nt: TGTGCCAGCTCAAAAGACAGGACTAATTCACCCCTCCACTTT

clone_size: .
j_call: TRBJ1-6
d_call: TRBD1
v_call: TRBV19
cdr3_aa: CASSPGTGPAPLHF
cdr3_nt: TGTGCCAGTAGTCCCGGGACAGGGCCCGCACCCCTCCACTTT

clone_size: .
j_call: TRBJ2-3
d_call: TRBD2
v_call: TRBV5-4
cdr3_aa: CASSLFGRTGTDTQYF
cdr3_nt: TGTGCCAGCAGCTTGTTCGGGAGGACGGGCACAGATACGCAGTATTTT

clone_size: .
j_call: TRBJ1-1
d_call: .
v_call: TRBV20-1
cdr3_aa: CSASQVEAFF
cdr3_nt: TGCAGTGCTAGCCAGGTTGAAGCTTTCTTT

clone_size: .
j_call: TRBJ1-1
d_call: TRBD1
v_call: TRBV6-2/TRBV6-3
cdr3_aa: CASSGRDRGLANTEAFF
cdr3_nt: TGTGCCAGCAGTGGCCGGGACAGGGGGCTGGCGAACACTGAAGCTTTCTTT

clone_size: .
j_call: TRBJ2-7
d_call: TRBD2
v_call: TRBV7-2
cdr3_aa: CASSLGLAEGGQYF
cdr3_nt: TGTGCCAGCAGCTTGGGACTAGCGGAGGGGGGGCAGTACTTC

clone_size: .
j_call: TRBJ2-5
d_call: TRBD2
v_call: TRBV6-6
cdr3_aa: CASSYSTSGPETQYF
cdr3_nt: TGTGCCAGCAGTTACTCAACTAGCGGGCCCGAGACCCAGTACTTC

clone_size: .
j_call: TRBJ2-4
d_call: TRBD1
v_call: TRBV11-2
cdr3_aa: CASSFRDRGNIQYF
cdr3_nt: TGTGCCAGCAGCTTCCGGGACAGGGGAAACATTCAGTACTTC

clone_size: .
j_call: TRBJ2-7
d_call: TRBD2
v_call: TRBV4-1
cdr3_aa: CASSQANSGTSRSSYEQYF
cdr3_nt: TGCGCCAGCAGCCAAGCGAACTCCGGGACTAGCCGCAGCTCCTACGAGCAGTACTTC

clone_size: .
j_call: TRBJ2-2
d_call: TRBD2
v_call: TRBV9
cdr3_aa: CASSVAGGAPPGELFF
cdr3_nt: TGTGCCAGCAGCGTAGCCGGGGGGGCCCCCCCCGGGGAGCTGTTTTTT

clone_size: .
j_call: TRBJ2-1
d_call: TRBD1
v_call: TRBV18
cdr3_aa: CASSRGTGGYNEQFF
cdr3_nt: TGTGCCAGCTCACGAGGGACAGGGGGCTACAATGAGCAGTTCTTC

clone_size: .
j_call: TRBJ1-2
d_call: TRBD1
v_call: TRBV18
cdr3_aa: CASSPETGANYGYTF
cdr3_nt: TGTGCCAGCTCACCCGAGACAGGGGCTAACTATGGCTACACCTTC

clone_size: once
j_call: TRBJ2-1
d_call: TRBD1
v_call: TRBV19
cdr3_aa: CASSIAQGANNEQFF
cdr3_nt: TGTGCCAGTAGTATAGCTCAGGGGGCCAACAATGAGCAGTTCTTC

clone_size: .
j_call: TRBJ2-1
d_call: .
v_call: TRBV9
cdr3_aa: CASSVALGFGKQFF
cdr3_nt: TGTGCCAGCAGCGTCGCCCTAGGTTTCGGAAAGCAGTTCTTC